This TCR beta chain was identified in a study of cytomegalovirus exposure and HLA in healthy donors. Study summary: Later analysis reported that the 120 validation repertoires shared the platform of the 650 to 700 first-cohort repertoires.

V was shortened by 2 bases and J by 2 bases, with 13 bases between the two germline ends. The CDR3 is 15 amino acids. Germline V gives CDR1 SGHTS, CDR2 YDEGEE. Clones were sequenced by immunoSEQ multiplex PCR, and TCRdb holds only the in-frame ones, with some missing. The table has 170,000 or so clones, about 85% seen once. Whole-study results and caveats: First-cohort TCR clusters tended to co-occur in the 130 or so validation repertoires, a later analysis found.

Concerning this clone itself: The antigen is undetermined.

Sequencing used PBMCs. This sequence joins TRBV5-8 and TRBJ1-1; no clear D gene. The sequence came from a man between 18 and 29 years old in good health and CMV-seropositive. The CDR3, as DNA: TGTGCCAGCAGCTTTTCTGTACATCTCAACACTGAAGCTTTCTTT. Amino acids: CASSFSVHLNTEAFF.